The 20 T cell receptor beta chains reported below all come from one sample, sequenced in a study of T cell responses to AZD1222 COVID-19 vaccine. Only in-frame clones appear in the TCRdb table, and some are missing; sequencing was by immunoSEQ multiplex PCR. The sample lists roughly 80,000 clones, approximately 86% occurring once. The starting material was peripheral blood, obtained on day 0 of MenACWY control vaccination. Receptors were obtained from an adult in good health.

The chain uses TRBV27 and TRBJ2-6; 8 nucleotides line up with TRBD2. Per germline, CDR1 MNHEY and CDR2 SMNVEV (reference sequence). The CDR3 length is 18 residues. The trim removed 5 bases at V and 1 base at J, leaving 10 bases unmatched. The CDR3, as DNA: TGTGCCAGCAGTCTGTCGGGGGGGTCCTTTTCTGGGGCCAACGTCCTGACTTTC. Its translation: CASSLSGGSFSGANVLTF.

The gene calls are TRBV5-1 and TRBJ2-2; D is undetermined. V was trimmed by 0 bases and J by 5 bases, leaving 11 bases between them. The CDR3 has 15 amino acids. Germline CDR1 SGHRS, CDR2 YFSETQ. The CDR3 sequence: CASSLEAVVTGELFF. The DNA for the CDR3 is TGCGCCAGCAGCTTGGAGGCGGTTGTAACCGGGGAGCTGTTTTTT.

J is TRBJ2-3 and V is TRBV14; a possible D gene is TRBD1 (6 bases). The germline V gene has CDR1 SGHDN and CDR2 FVKESK. The CDR3 extends over 15 amino acids. Trimming stripped 4 bases from V and 1 base from J, with 12 bases between. CDR3 nucleotides: TGTGCCAGCAGCCGAAACCGACAGGGCACAGATACGCAGTATTTT. Protein: CASSRNRQGTDTQYF.

This clone was counted between two and nine times. The genes are TRBV9 and TRBJ1-1; possible D gene TRBD1, 6 bases. V shed 4 bases and J shed 1 base, with 11 bases lying between them. The germline V gene has CDR1 SGDLS and CDR2 YYNGEE. CDR3 length equals 14 residues. The CDR3: CASSSGGANTEAFF. DNA of the CDR3: TGTGCCAGCAGCTCGGGGGGCGCGAACACTGAAGCTTTCTTT.

This sequence joins TRBV5-1 and TRBJ1-5, with unresolved D. Looked up from germline, CDR1 is SGHRS and CDR2 is YFSETQ. V dropped 4 bases and J dropped 5 bases, with 16 bases sitting between them. This CDR3 is 15 amino acids long. In DNA, the CDR3 is TGCGCCAGCAGCCAATCGCCCGGTGGGCATCAGCCCCAGCATTTT. It specifies CASSQSPGGHQPQHF.

The J gene is TRBJ1-2, the V gene TRBV3-1 (or the pseudogene TRBV3-2); 10 bases are shared with TRBD1. This CDR3 spans 17 amino acids. CDR1 and CDR2 from the germline V gene are LGHDT and YNNKEL (reference sequence). V trimming: 5 bases; J trimming: 7 bases; junction bases outside the gene matches: 16. The CDR3 DNA reads TGTGCCAGCAGCGCACGGAAGCTACGACAGGGGGCGGTTGGCTACACCTTC. Amino acid sequence: CASSARKLRQGAVGYTF.

The chain couples TRBV4-1 to TRBJ2-7; 7 bases are a match to TRBD1. V gave up 8 bases and J gave up 3 bases; unmatched junction bases: 1. Germline CDR1 reads MGHRA; CDR2 reads YSYEKL. This CDR3 is 11 amino acids long. CDR3 amino acids: CASGDSYEQYF. In DNA, the CDR3 is TGCGCCAGCGGGGACAGCTACGAGCAGTACTTC.

This chain uses TRBV5-1 with TRBJ2-6, with D unclear. Germline CDR1 and CDR2: SGHRS and YFSETQ. The ends were cut back, 4 bases at V and 0 bases at J, with 8 bases in the middle. CDR3 length: 15 residues. The CDR3 loop is CASSRLGSGANVLTF. CDR3 bases: TGCGCCAGCAGCAGATTAGGCTCTGGGGCCAACGTCCTGACTTTC.

Here the CDR3 DNA reads TGTGCCATCCTTCGGGGGAATGAGCAGTTCTTC. This codes for CAILRGNEQFF. V gene TRBV6-6 combines with J gene TRBJ2-1; possibly TRBD2 for D (6 bases). Trimming removed 10 bases from V and 7 bases from J, with 11 bases in between. CDR3 size: 11 residues. CDR1 MNHNY and CDR2 SVGAGI come from the germline V gene (reference sequence).

This chain joins TRBV18 and TRBJ2-5, with 8 bases fitting TRBD2. The CDR3 has 17 amino acids. V shed 0 bases and J 2 bases; nucleotides not matched to a gene: 8. Germline CDR1 and CDR2: KGHSH and LQKENI. Here the CDR3 DNA reads TGTGCCAGCTCACCACCGCGGGCGGGGGGCCAGCAAGAGACCCAGTACTTC. This sequence encodes CASSPPRAGGQQETQYF. The variable domain in full, completed from reference TRBV18 and TRBJ2-5, reads NAGVMQNPRHLVRRRGQEARLRCSPMKGHSHVYWYRQLPEEGLKFMVYLQKENIIDESGMPKERFSAEFPKEGPSILRIQQVVRGDSAAYFCASSPPRAGGQQETQYFGPGTRLLVL.

The chain recombines TRBV4-2 with TRBJ2-7; perhaps TRBD2 as D (8 bases). V was pared by 0 bases and J by 4 bases, with 19 bases between. The germline V gene has CDR1 LGHNA and CDR2 YNFKEQ. This CDR3 region has 17 residues. This CDR3 reads CASSQEYPREGAYEQYF. In DNA form, the CDR3 reads TGTGCCAGCAGCCAAGAGTACCCCCGGGAGGGGGCGTACGAGCAGTACTTC.

The rearrangement joins TRBV9 to TRBJ1-2; 9 positions agree with TRBD1. Germline V lookup: CDR1 SGDLS, CDR2 YYNGEE. With V trimmed by 4 bases and J by 8 bases, 9 bases remained unmatched. The CDR3 is made up of 14 amino acids. The CDR3, as DNA: TGTGCCAGCAGCCCCGAGGGACAGGGTAAGGGCTACACCTTC. As protein: CASSPEGQGKGYTF. The full variable domain, in which reference TRBV9 and TRBJ1-2 provide the parts outside the CDR3, is DSGVTQTPKHLITATGQRVTLRCSPRSGDLSVYWYQQSLDQGLQFLIQYYNGEERAKGNILERFSAQQFPDLHSELNLSSLELGDSALYFCASSPEGQGKGYTFGSGTRLTVV.

The chain couples TRBV28 to TRBJ1-1; D is uncertain. Germline V lookup: CDR1 MDHEN, CDR2 SYDVKM. The CDR3 covers 14 residues. Between the trimmed V and J ends, which lost 6 bases and 0 bases, there was a span of 11 bases. The CDR3 here is CASRPRGLNTEAFF. CDR3 DNA sequence: TGTGCCAGCAGACCACGCGGCCTGAACACTGAAGCTTTCTTT.

This rearrangement joins TRBV9 to TRBJ1-5, with D uncertain. Germline loops: CDR1 SGDLS, CDR2 YYNGEE. The germline V and J ends were trimmed by 2 bases and 7 bases, with 4 bases remaining between them. The CDR3 spans 11 residues. The CDR3 nucleotides are TGTGCCAGCAGCGTCGACCAGCCCCAGCATTTT. Translating it yields CASSVDQPQHF.

This chain uses TRBV7-9 with TRBJ1-4, with TRBD1 identical over 9 bases. The CDR3 loop spans 14 amino acids. Germline lookup yields CDR1 SEHNR and CDR2 FQNEAQ (reference sequence). V shed 2 bases and J 10 bases; nucleotides not matched to a gene: 5. The CDR3 DNA reads as TGTGCCAGCAGCTTAAAGGGACAGGGAGTAAAACTGTTTTTT. It is translated as CASSLKGQGVKLFF.

J is TRBJ1-2 and V is TRBV19; D call uncertain. Trimming took off 2 bases at V and 3 bases at J, with 4 bases between the two ends. The CDR3 sequence is 12 residues long. The germline gives CDR1 LNHDA, CDR2 SQIVND (reference sequence). The CDR3 nucleotides are TGTGCCAGTAGTATAACGGACTATGGCTACACCTTC. This translates into CASSITDYGYTF.

The chain recombines TRBV6-1 with TRBJ1-2; the D is unclear. V lost 3 bases and J 8 bases, leaving 13 bases between the germline ends. Germline V gene lookup returns CDR1 MNHNS and CDR2 SASEGT. The CDR3 is 13 residues long. CDR3 residues: CASSDRTSGGYTF. CDR3 in DNA: TGTGCCAGCAGTGATCGAACCTCGGGGGGCTACACCTTC.

V and J are TRBV7-2 and TRBJ1-3; TRBD1 matches 11 bases. Germline assignment: CDR1 SGHTA and CDR2 FQGNSA. The CDR3 length is 15 residues. With 7 bases clipped from V and 2 bases from J, the junction kept 4 bases outside the gene matches. CDR3 in amino acids: CASKPGQGAGNTIYF. The CDR3 coding sequence is TGTGCCAGCAAACCGGGACAGGGGGCTGGAAACACCATATATTTT.

This sequence joins TRBV10-3 and TRBJ2-7; D possibly matches TRBD1 or TRBD2 (5 bases each). The CDR3 covers 14 residues. V lost 6 bases and J lost 0, with 12 bases in between. The germline CDR1 and CDR2 sequences are ENHRY and SYGVKD. Here the CDR3 reads CAIRAGTHSYEQYF. Written as DNA, the CDR3 is TGTGCCATCAGAGCCGGGACCCACTCCTACGAGCAGTACTTC.

The chain couples TRBV9 to TRBJ2-5; 9 nucleotides align to TRBD1. V shed 4 bases, J shed 2 bases, and the junction held 6 bases outside the gene matches. The CDR3 has 15 amino acids. The V gene's germline CDR1 is SGDLS and CDR2 YYNGEE. The CDR3 sequence is CASSTGQGGQETQYF. CDR3 nucleotide sequence: TGTGCCAGCAGCACGGGACAGGGTGGGCAAGAGACCCAGTACTTC.